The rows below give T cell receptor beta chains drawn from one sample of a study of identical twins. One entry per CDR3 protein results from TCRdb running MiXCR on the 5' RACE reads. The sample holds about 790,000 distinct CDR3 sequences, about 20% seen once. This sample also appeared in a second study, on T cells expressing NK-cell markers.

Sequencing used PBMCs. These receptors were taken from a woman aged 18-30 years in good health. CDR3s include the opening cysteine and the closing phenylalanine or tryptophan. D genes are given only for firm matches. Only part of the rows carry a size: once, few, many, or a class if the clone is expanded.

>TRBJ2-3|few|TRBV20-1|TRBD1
CSARDAARQGLRDTQYF
TGCAGTGCTAGAGATGCGGCAAGACAGGGTCTGAGGGATACGCAGTATTTT
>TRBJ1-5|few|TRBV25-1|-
CASSVGHSGGPQHF
TGTGCCAGCAGTGTCGGACACTCTGGAGGGCCCCAGCATTTT
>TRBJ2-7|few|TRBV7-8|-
CASTPHSSGYYEQYF
TGTGCCAGCACCCCCCATAGTTCGGGCTACTACGAGCAGTACTTC
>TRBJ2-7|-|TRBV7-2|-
CASSLTLGSYEQYF
TGTGCCAGCAGCCTAACTTTAGGATCCTACGAGCAGTACTTC
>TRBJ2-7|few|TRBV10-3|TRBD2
CATRLAGAHEQYF
TGTGCCACCCGACTAGCGGGAGCCCACGAGCAGTACTTC
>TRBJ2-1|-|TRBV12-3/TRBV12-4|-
CASSGPNEQFF
TGTGCCAGCAGTGGCCCTAATGAGCAGTTCTTC
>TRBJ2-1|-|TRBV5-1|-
CASSLEVRGVARDEQFF
TGCGCCAGCAGCTTGGAAGTCAGGGGGGTGGCGCGAGACGAGCAGTTCTTC
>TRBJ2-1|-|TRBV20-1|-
CSASVIAEASYNEQFF
TGCAGTGCTAGTGTGATAGCGGAAGCTTCCTACAATGAGCAGTTCTTC
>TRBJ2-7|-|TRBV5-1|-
CASSLGESFYEQYF
TGCGCCAGCAGCCTGGGGGAGTCCTTCTACGAGCAGTACTTC
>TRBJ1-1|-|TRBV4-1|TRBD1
CASSQVTGVLNTEAFF
TGCGCCAGCAGCCAAGTGACAGGGGTCCTGAACACTGAAGCTTTCTTT
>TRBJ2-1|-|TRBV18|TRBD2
CASSRRLAGPYNEQFF
TGTGCCAGCTCTAGACGGCTAGCGGGCCCCTACAATGAGCAGTTCTTC
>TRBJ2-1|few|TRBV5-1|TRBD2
CASSPTSGRNVIYNEQFF
TGCGCCAGCAGCCCTACTAGCGGGAGGAACGTAATCTACAATGAGCAGTTCTTC
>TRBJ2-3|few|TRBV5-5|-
CASSADSLGFTQYF
TGTGCCAGCAGCGCGGATTCTCTGGGTTTCACGCAGTATTTT
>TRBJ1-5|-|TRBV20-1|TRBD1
CSATEGTANQPQHF
TGCAGTGCTACCGAAGGGACAGCTAATCAGCCCCAGCATTTT
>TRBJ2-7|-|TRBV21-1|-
CASTLNLGRGRAISYEQYF
TGTGCCAGCACCTTAAATTTAGGGAGGGGGCGGGCCATCTCCTACGAGCAGTACTTC
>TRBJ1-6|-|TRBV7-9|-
CASSSGDAYNSPLHF
TGTGCCAGCAGCTCAGGGGACGCCTATAATTCACCCCTCCACTTT
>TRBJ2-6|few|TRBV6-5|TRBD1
CASSYSGTASSGANVLTF
TGTGCCAGCAGTTACTCGGGGACAGCAAGCTCTGGGGCCAACGTCCTGACTTTC
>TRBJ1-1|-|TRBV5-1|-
CASTEATDAGTEAFF
TGCGCCAGCACCGAGGCGACCGATGCGGGAACTGAAGCTTTCTTT
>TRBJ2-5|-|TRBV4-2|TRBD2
CASSPSPGLAAQETQYF
TGTGCCAGCAGCCCGTCCCCGGGACTAGCGGCTCAAGAGACCCAGTACTTC
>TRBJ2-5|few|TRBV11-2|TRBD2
CASSSGGAGETQYF
TGTGCCAGCAGCTCCGGGGGGGCCGGGGAGACCCAGTACTTC
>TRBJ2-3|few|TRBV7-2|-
CASSSRDWTQYF
TGTGCCAGCAGCTCCCGGGACTGGACGCAGTATTTT
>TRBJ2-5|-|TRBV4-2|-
CASSQELQWTQYF
TGTGCCAGCAGCCAAGAACTCCAGTGGACCCAGTACTTC
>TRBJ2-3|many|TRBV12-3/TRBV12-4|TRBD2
CASSLTVAGATDTQYF
TGTGCCAGCAGTTTGACGGTAGCGGGGGCCACAGATACGCAGTATTTT
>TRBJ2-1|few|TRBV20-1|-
CSASFGLPSYNEQFF
TGCAGTGCTAGCTTCGGACTACCCTCCTACAATGAGCAGTTCTTC
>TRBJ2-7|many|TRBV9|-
CAEKGQGRWEQYF
TGTGCAGAGAAAGGGCAGGGAAGGTGGGAGCAGTACTTC
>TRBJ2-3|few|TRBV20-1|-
CSARDDGTIPDTQYF
TGCAGTGCTAGAGACGACGGGACGATCCCAGATACGCAGTATTTT
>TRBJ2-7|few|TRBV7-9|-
CASSFNPGTFPDEQYF
TGTGCCAGCAGCTTCAACCCCGGGACTTTCCCCGACGAGCAGTACTTC
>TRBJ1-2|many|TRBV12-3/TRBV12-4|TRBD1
CASSRDRRSEGYTF
TGTGCCAGCAGCCGGGACAGGCGAAGTGAGGGCTACACCTTC
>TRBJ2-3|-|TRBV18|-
CASSPPTAVSTDTQYF
TGTGCCAGCTCACCACCCACAGCAGTTTCTACAGATACGCAGTATTTT
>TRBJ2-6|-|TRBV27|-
CASSVQISGANVLTF
TGTGCCAGCAGCGTACAGATCTCTGGGGCCAACGTCCTGACTTTC
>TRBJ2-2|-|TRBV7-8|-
CASTLESGYTGELFF
TGTGCCAGCACCCTAGAGAGCGGCTACACCGGGGAGCTGTTTTTT
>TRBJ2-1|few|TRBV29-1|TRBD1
CSVWGTGGNEQFF
TGCAGCGTATGGGGGACAGGGGGCAATGAGCAGTTCTTC
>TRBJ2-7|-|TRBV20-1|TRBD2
CSASGTSKYEQYF
TGCAGTGCTTCCGGGACTAGCAAGTACGAGCAGTACTTC
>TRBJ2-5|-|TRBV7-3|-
CASSQGDLETQYF
TGTGCCAGCAGCCAAGGGGATCTAGAGACCCAGTACTTC
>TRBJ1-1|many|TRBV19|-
CASSGSTEAFF
TGTGCCAGTAGTGGCAGCACTGAAGCTTTCTTT
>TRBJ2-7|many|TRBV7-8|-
CASSLDGLGTGEQYF
TGTGCCAGCAGCTTAGATGGCCTGGGAACGGGCGAGCAGTACTTC
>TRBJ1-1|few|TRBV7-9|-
CASSPWTEAFF
TGTGCCAGCAGCCCATGGACAGAAGCTTTCTTT
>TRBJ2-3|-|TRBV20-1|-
CRVDGRRTDTQYF
TGCAGGGTCGACGGTCGGCGCACAGATACGCAGTATTTT
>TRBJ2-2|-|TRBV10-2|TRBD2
CASSVGGGTNTGELFF
TGCGCCAGCAGTGTTGGGGGAGGGACTAACACCGGGGAGCTGTTTTTT
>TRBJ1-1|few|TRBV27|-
CASSPQVGTEAFF
TGTGCCAGCAGTCCCCAGGTGGGGACTGAAGCTTTCTTT
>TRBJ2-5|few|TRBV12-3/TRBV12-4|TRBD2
CASSLMAGGAETQYF
TGTGCCAGCAGTTTAATGGCGGGAGGGGCGGAGACCCAGTACTTC
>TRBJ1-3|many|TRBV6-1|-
CATRRGSPGNTIYF
TGTGCCACTCGAAGGGGGTCCCCTGGAAACACCATATATTTT
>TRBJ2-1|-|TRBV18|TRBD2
CASSPLAGVETEQFF
TGTGCCAGCTCACCACTAGCGGGAGTTGAGACTGAGCAGTTCTTC
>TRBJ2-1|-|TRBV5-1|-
CASSFPVSGDLYNEQFF
TGCGCCAGCAGCTTCCCCGTTAGCGGTGACCTCTACAATGAGCAGTTCTTC
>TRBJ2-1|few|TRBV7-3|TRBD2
CASSARELAGTLSSYNEQFF
TGTGCCAGCAGCGCGCGGGAACTAGCGGGGACGCTAAGCTCCTACAATGAGCAGTTCTTC